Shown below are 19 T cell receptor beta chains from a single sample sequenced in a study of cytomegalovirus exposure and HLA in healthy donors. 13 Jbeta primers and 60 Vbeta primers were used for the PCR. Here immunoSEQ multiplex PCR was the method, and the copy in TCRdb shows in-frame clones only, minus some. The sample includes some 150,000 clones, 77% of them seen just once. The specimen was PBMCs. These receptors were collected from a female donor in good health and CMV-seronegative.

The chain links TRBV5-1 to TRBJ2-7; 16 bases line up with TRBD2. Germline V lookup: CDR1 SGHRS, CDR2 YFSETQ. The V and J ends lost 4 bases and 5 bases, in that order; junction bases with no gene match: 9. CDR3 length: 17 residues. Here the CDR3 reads CASSPVGLAGGSDEQYF. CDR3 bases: TGCGCCAGCAGCCCGGTGGGACTAGCGGGAGGGAGCGACGAGCAGTACTTC.

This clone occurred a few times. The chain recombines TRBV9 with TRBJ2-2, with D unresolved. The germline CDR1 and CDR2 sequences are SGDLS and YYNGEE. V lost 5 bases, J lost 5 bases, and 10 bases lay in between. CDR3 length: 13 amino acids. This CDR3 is CASRTVLTGELFF. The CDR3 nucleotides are TGTGCCAGCAGAACGGTACTTACCGGGGAGCTGTTTTTT.

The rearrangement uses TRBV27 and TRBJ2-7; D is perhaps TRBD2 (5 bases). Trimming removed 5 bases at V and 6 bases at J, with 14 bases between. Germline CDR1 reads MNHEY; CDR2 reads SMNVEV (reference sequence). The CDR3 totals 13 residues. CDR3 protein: CASSPLLEGEQYF. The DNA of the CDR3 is TGTGCCAGCAGTCCCCTCCTTGAGGGCGAGCAGTACTTC.

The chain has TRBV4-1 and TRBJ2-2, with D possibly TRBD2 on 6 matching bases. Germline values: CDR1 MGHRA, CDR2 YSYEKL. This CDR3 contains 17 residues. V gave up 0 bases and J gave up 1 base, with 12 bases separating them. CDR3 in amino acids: CASSQDSRRGNTGELFF. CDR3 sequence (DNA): TGCGCCAGCAGCCAAGATAGTAGGAGGGGGAACACCGGGGAGCTGTTTTTT.

CDR3 sequence (DNA): TGTGCCAGCAGTTACGGGACAGGCTACGAGCAGTACTTC. Residues: CASSYGTGYEQYF. The gene calls are TRBV6-5 and TRBJ2-7; TRBD1 matches at 8 bases. From germline, CDR1 is MNHEY and CDR2 SVGAGI. This CDR3 spans 13 amino acids. V shed 2 bases, J shed 3 bases, and the junction held 0 bases outside the gene matches.

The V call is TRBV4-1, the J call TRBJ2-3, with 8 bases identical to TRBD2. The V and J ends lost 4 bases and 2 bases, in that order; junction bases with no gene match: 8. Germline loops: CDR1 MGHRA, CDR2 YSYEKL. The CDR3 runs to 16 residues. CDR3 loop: CASSRQSGGYTDTQYF. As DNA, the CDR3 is TGCGCCAGCAGCCGGCAGAGCGGGGGCTACACAGATACGCAGTATTTT.

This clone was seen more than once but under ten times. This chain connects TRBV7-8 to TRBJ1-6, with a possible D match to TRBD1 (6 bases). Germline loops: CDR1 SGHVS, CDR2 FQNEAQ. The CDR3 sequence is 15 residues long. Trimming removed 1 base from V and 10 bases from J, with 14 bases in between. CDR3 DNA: TGTGCCAGCAGCTTAGTCTCGGACAGAGGATCACCCCTCCACTTT. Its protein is CASSLVSDRGSPLHF.

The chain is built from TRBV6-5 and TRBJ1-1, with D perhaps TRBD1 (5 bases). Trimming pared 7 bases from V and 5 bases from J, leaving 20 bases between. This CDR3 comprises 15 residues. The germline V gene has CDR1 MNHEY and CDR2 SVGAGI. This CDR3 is CASTPAQGGRTEAFF. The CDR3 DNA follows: TGTGCCAGCACTCCCGCCCAGGGTGGGCGAACTGAAGCTTTCTTT.

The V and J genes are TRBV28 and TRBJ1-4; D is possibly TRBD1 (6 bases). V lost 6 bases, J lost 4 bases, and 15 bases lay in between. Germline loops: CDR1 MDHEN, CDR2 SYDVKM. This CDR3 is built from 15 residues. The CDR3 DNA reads TGTGCCAGCAGACCTACAGGGTCGGGTAATGAAAAACTGTTTTTT. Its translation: CASRPTGSGNEKLFF. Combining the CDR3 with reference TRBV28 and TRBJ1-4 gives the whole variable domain DVKVTQSSRYLVKRTGEKVFLECVQDMDHENMFWYRQDPGLGLRLIYFSYDVKMKEKGDIPEGYSVSREKKERFSLILESASTNQTSMYLCASRPTGSGNEKLFFGSGTQLSVL.

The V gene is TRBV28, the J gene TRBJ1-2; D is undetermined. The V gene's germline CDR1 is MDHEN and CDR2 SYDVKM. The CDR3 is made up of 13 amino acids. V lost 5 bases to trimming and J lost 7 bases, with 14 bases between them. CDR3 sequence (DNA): TGTGCCAGCAGTCTCGGTGGAGCACGTGGCTACACCTTC. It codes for CASSLGGARGYTF.

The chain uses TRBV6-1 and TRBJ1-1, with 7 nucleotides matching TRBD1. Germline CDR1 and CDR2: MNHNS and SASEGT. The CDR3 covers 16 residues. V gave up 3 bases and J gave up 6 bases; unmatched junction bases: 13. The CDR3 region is CASSDRGSMRSSEAFF. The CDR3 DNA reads TGTGCCAGCAGTGACAGGGGGTCTATGCGTAGCTCTGAAGCTTTCTTT.

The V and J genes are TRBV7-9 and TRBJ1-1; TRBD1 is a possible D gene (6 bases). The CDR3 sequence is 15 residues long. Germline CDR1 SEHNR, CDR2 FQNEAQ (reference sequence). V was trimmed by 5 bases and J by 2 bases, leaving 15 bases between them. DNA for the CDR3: TGTGCCAGCAGCCCACCGGGACACCACAACACTGAAGCTTTCTTT. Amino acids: CASSPPGHHNTEAFF.

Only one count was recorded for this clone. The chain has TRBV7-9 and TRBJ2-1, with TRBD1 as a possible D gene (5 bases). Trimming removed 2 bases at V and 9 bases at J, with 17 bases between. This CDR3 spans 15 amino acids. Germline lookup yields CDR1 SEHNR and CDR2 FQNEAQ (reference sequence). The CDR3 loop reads CASSLTFSGKVEQFF. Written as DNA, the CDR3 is TGTGCCAGCAGCTTAACGTTCTCAGGGAAGGTTGAGCAGTTCTTC.

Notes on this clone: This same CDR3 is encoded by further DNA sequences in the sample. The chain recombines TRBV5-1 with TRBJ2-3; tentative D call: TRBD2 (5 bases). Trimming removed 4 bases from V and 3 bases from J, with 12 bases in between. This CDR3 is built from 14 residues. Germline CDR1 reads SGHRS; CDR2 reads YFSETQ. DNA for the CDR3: TGCGCCAGCAGCCCGGGAACTTCTACAGATACGCAGTATTTT. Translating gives CASSPGTSTDTQYF.

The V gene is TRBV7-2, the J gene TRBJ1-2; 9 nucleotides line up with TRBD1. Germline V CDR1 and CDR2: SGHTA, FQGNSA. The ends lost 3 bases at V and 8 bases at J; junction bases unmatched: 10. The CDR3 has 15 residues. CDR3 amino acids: CASSFTPGTGSGYTF. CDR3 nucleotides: TGTGCCAGCAGCTTCACACCGGGGACAGGGTCCGGCTACACCTTC.

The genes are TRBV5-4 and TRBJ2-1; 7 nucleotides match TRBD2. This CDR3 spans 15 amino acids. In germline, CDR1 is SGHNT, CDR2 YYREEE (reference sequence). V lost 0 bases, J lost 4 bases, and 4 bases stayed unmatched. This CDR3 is CASSLVAGAYNEQFF. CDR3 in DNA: TGTGCCAGCAGCTTGGTGGCGGGAGCTTACAATGAGCAGTTCTTC. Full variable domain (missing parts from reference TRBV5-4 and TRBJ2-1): ETGVTQSPTHLIKTRGQQVTLRCSSQSGHNTVSWYQQALGQGPQFIFQYYREEENGRGNFPPRFSGLQFPNYSSELNVNALELDDSALYLCASSLVAGAYNEQFFGPGTRLTVL.

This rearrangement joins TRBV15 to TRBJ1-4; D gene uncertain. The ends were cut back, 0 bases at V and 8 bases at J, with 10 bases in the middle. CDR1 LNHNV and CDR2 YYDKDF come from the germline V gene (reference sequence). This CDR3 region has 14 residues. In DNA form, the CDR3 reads TGTGCCACCAGCAGAGATCGGGCGGGCGAAAAACTGTTTTTT. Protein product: CATSRDRAGEKLFF.

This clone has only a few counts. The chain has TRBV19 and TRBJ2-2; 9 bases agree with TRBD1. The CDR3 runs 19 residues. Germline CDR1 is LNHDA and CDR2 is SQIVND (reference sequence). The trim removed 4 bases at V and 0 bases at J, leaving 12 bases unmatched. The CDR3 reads CASSTAPGQGPTNTGELFF. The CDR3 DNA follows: TGTGCCAGTAGTACTGCCCCGGGACAGGGCCCTACGAACACCGGGGAGCTGTTTTTT.

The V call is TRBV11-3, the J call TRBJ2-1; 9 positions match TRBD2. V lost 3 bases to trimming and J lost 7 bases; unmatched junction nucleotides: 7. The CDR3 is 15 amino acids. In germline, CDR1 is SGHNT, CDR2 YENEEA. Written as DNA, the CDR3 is TGTGCCAGCAGCTTCCTTGGCGGGGGGGCGAATGAGCAGTTCTTC. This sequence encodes CASSFLGGGANEQFF.